Listed here are 19 T cell receptor beta chains from one sample, sequenced in a study of beta chain features in type 1 diabetes. As every portion of the isolated RNA was reverse transcribed, the sequencing read expressed TCRB transcripts. Method: immunoSEQ multiplex PCR; TCRdb's copy keeps in-frame clones and lacks some. The sample has 120,000 to 150,000 clones, 48% seen once. Sequencing was performed on Tregs from blood. These TCRs come from a man younger than 35 in good health.

This clone came up a few times. The rearrangement uses TRBV10-3 and TRBJ2-3, with D possibly TRBD2 on 5 matching bases. V was cut by 5 bases and J by 3 bases, with 6 bases left in between. The germline V gene has CDR1 ENHRY and CDR2 SYGVKD. The CDR3 totals 12 residues. Here the CDR3 DNA reads TGTGCCATCAGTCGGACTACAGATACGCAGTATTTT. Residues: CAISRTTDTQYF.

The rearrangement joins TRBV7-9 to TRBJ2-1; D might be TRBD1 (5 bases). The CDR3 is 14 amino acids. Germline values: CDR1 SEHNR, CDR2 FQNEAQ (reference sequence). Trimming took 5 bases from V and 6 from J, leaving 14 bases between them. The DNA of the CDR3 is TGTGCCAGCAGCCCCGGAATCAGGGCCAATGAGCAGTTCTTC. Its translation: CASSPGIRANEQFF.

This clone was observed a handful of times. V is TRBV7-6 and J is TRBJ2-7, with TRBD1 matching 7 bases. From germline, CDR1 is SGHVS and CDR2 FNYEAQ. CDR3 length: 12 amino acids. V dropped 5 bases and J dropped 4; count of bases not matched to a gene: 2. In DNA form, the CDR3 reads TGTGCCAGCAGCCAGACAGGGTACGAGCAGTACTTC. Translated: CASSQTGYEQYF.

This clone was seen a handful of times. The J gene is TRBJ2-3, the V gene TRBV29-1; 7 bases align to TRBD1. This CDR3 has 13 amino acids. The trim removed 7 bases at V and 2 bases at J, leaving 6 bases unmatched. Germline V CDR1 and CDR2: SQVTM, ANQGSEA. CDR3 protein: CSATTGTTDTQYF. For the CDR3, the DNA is TGCAGCGCTACGACAGGGACCACAGATACGCAGTATTTT.

For the CDR3, the DNA is TGCGCCAGCAGCTCGGAAACAGGCCACTATGGCTACACCTTC. Translation gives CASSSETGHYGYTF. The V call is TRBV4-3, the J call TRBJ1-2, with D tentatively TRBD1 (5 bases). Trimming left V 5 bases short and J 3 bases short, with 13 bases between. The germline gives CDR1 LGHNA, CDR2 YSLEER. This CDR3 has 14 amino acids.

This clone was seen a few times. The chain is built from TRBV5-4 and TRBJ2-3; 13 bases match TRBD2. Germline V gene lookup returns CDR1 SGHNT and CDR2 YYREEE (reference sequence). The CDR3 has 16 residues. J gave up 2 bases and V 1 base, and 1 base lay outside the gene matches. CDR3 protein: CASSLTSGGATDTQYF. The CDR3 DNA reads TGTGCCAGCAGCTTGACTAGCGGGGGGGCCACAGATACGCAGTATTTT.

The rearrangement uses TRBV5-1 and TRBJ2-5; 7 nucleotides match TRBD2. Per germline, CDR1 SGHRS and CDR2 YFSETQ. The CDR3 is 15 residues long. V was pared by 2 bases and J by 5 bases, with 9 bases of the junction left unmatched. CDR3 sequence: CASSFGGSPGETQYF. CDR3 coding DNA: TGCGCCAGCAGCTTCGGCGGGAGTCCGGGGGAGACCCAGTACTTC.

This clone came up a few times. Sequence at one end of the junction differs from germline and may be a read error. CDR3 in DNA: TGTGCTAGCAGCTTAGGTCTCCAAGAGACCCAGTACTTC. This codes for CASSLGLQETQYF. This chain joins TRBV7-7 and TRBJ2-5, with no clear D. CDR1 is SSHAT, CDR2 FNYEAQ, per germline (reference sequence). The CDR3 totals 13 residues.

The sample holds a few counts of this clone. The chain links TRBV14 to TRBJ2-2; 7 nucleotides agree with TRBD2. Germline V gene lookup returns CDR1 SGHDN and CDR2 FVKESK. The CDR3 consists of 16 residues. V was clipped by 4 bases and J by 2 bases; unmatched bases: 7. The CDR3 nucleotides are TGTGCCAGCAGCCCTCTTGGGAGGGGAAACACCGGGGAGCTGTTTTTT. Translation gives CASSPLGRGNTGELFF.

The rearrangement links TRBV5-1 to TRBJ2-7; 9 bases fit TRBD1. CDR1 is SGHRS and CDR2 is YFSETQ in the germline V gene. Trimming removed 4 bases from V and 4 bases from J; junction bases left unmatched: 15. This CDR3 has 17 residues. The CDR3 reads CASSRAGTGFEAYEQYF. The CDR3 nucleotides are TGCGCCAGCAGCCGGGCGGGGACAGGGTTTGAAGCTTACGAGCAGTACTTC. The full variable domain, completed using reference TRBV5-1 and TRBJ2-7, is KAGVTQTPRYLIKTRGQQVTLSCSPISGHRSVSWYQQTPGQGLQFLFEYFSETQRNKGNFPGRFSGRQFSNSRSEMNVSTLELGDSALYLCASSRAGTGFEAYEQYFGPGTRLTVT.

The chain recombines TRBV5-4 with TRBJ2-3, with 8 bases aligning to TRBD2. Germline CDR1 and CDR2: SGHNT and YYREEE (reference sequence). J lost 3 bases, V lost 3 bases, and 9 bases had no gene match. CDR3 length: 16 residues. Here the CDR3 DNA reads TGTGCCAGCAGCTGGACGAGCGGGGGCGGGACAGATACGCAGTATTTT. Residues: CASSWTSGGGTDTQYF.

The chain couples TRBV19 to TRBJ2-6; the match to TRBD1 covers 8 bases. Germline V lookup: CDR1 LNHDA, CDR2 SQIVND (reference sequence). The CDR3 totals 18 residues. V lost 5 bases to trimming and J lost 0 bases; unmatched junction nucleotides: 9. CDR3 region: CASSFRDRKISGANVLTF. The DNA for the CDR3 is TGTGCCAGTAGTTTCCGGGACAGGAAGATCTCTGGGGCCAACGTCCTGACTTTC.

The chain has TRBV18 and TRBJ1-2; TRBD1 aligns across 9 bases. The CDR3 extends over 14 amino acids. Germline V gene data show CDR1 as KGHSH and CDR2 as LQKENI. Germline trimming cut 2 bases from V and 8 bases from J; bases unmatched to any gene: 6. The CDR3 nucleotides are TGTGCCAGCTCACCAAACCCACAGGGGGCAGGCTACACCTTC. Translating gives CASSPNPQGAGYTF.

This clone appeared a few times. J is TRBJ2-2 and V is TRBV11-2; TRBD2 aligns across 10 bases. This CDR3 spans 18 amino acids. In germline, CDR1 is SGHAT, CDR2 FQNNGV. The V and J ends lost 8 bases and 5 bases, in that order; junction bases with no gene match: 17. CDR3 DNA sequence: TGTGCCAGCGGATCCAGGAGGCCTAGCGGGAGAAGGACCGGGGAGCTGTTTTTT. This translates into CASGSRRPSGRRTGELFF. Drawing the rest from reference TRBV11-2 and TRBJ2-2, the complete variable domain is EAGVAQSPRYKIIEKRQSVAFWCNPISGHATLYWYQQILGQGPKLLIQFQNNGVVDDSQLPKDRFSAERLKGVDSTLKIQPAKLEDSAVYLCASGSRRPSGRRTGELFFGEGSRLTVL.

This clone was counted only a few times. The chain uses TRBV19 and TRBJ2-6; D may be TRBD1 (6 bases). The V gene lost 5 bases and the J gene lost 2 bases, with 10 bases spanning the gap. The CDR3 loop spans 15 amino acids. Germline V lookup: CDR1 LNHDA, CDR2 SQIVND (reference sequence). For the CDR3, the DNA is TGTGCCAGTAGTCCTTCAGGGGCTGGGGCCAACGTCCTGACTTTC. Translated, it gives CASSPSGAGANVLTF.

The rearrangement uses TRBV18 and TRBJ2-1, with 10 bases identical to TRBD2. Germline CDR1 reads KGHSH; CDR2 reads LQKENI. The CDR3 is 18 amino acids. V lost 6 bases, J lost 6 bases, and 17 bases stayed unmatched. The CDR3 sequence: CASSVSPPLSGGSNEQFF. The CDR3 nucleotides read TGTGCCAGCTCCGTTTCCCCCCCGCTTAGCGGGGGGTCCAATGAGCAGTTCTTC.

CDR3 in amino acids: CASSSLGGSYEQYF. CDR3 DNA sequence: TGTGCCAGCAGTTCCCTGGGAGGCTCCTACGAGCAGTACTTC. The rearrangement uses TRBV27 and TRBJ2-7; weak D call: TRBD2 (6 bases). Germline values: CDR1 MNHEY, CDR2 SMNVEV (reference sequence). This CDR3 region has 14 residues. V lost 4 bases and J lost 0, with 10 bases in between.

This clone was found a few times. This chain connects TRBV18 to TRBJ2-5; 12 bases agree with TRBD1. Germline loops: CDR1 KGHSH, CDR2 LQKENI. The CDR3 loop spans 15 amino acids. Trimming at V came to 5 bases and at J to 5 bases, leaving 6 bases not matched to a gene. Written as DNA, the CDR3 is TGTGCCAGCTCAACAGGGACAGGGGGCTTGGAGACCCAGTACTTC. Translated: CASSTGTGGLETQYF.

The J gene is TRBJ2-7, the V gene TRBV4-2; D is possibly TRBD2 (6 bases). V lost 0 bases to trimming and J lost 1 base, with 19 bases between them. The CDR3 runs 18 residues. Germline-derived CDR1 and CDR2 are LGHNA and YNFKEQ. CDR3: CASSQDYGRGAPSYEQYF. CDR3 nucleotides: TGTGCCAGCAGCCAAGATTACGGGCGGGGAGCCCCATCCTACGAGCAGTACTTC.